Sequencing of this TCR beta chain was carried out in a study of blood T cell repertoires in COVID-19 (dated by TCRdb to 2018 to 2021). Study-wide context: Samples from collaborators originated in the United States, Italy and Spain and spanned both the acute and convalescent phases of COVID-19. The prospective study material was composed of cDNA or gDNA derived from T cells, B-cell-depleted T cells, or PBMCs. Subjects who had been exposed to COVID-19, were actively infected with it, or had recovered from it provided the deeply sampled blood TCRbeta repertoires that made up the dataset. The repertoires were made available in a free public database intended to serve as a resource for research on the immune response to SARS-CoV-2. The samples were drawn from two sources: the first 160 participants of the ongoing ImmuneRACE study, and some 1,300 subjects contributed by 6 global collaborators. Nearly every sample came with metadata listing a de-identified subject ID, COVID-19 status, age in years and sex. HLA class I and class II types, where available, came from metadata supplied by the sample provider rather than from assay-based typing.

Participants in the prospective study were aged roughly 18 to 89 years, lived in more than 20 United States geographic areas, and enrolled through a virtual design. In the prospective study, participants were assigned to cohorts based on the clinical history participants reported in a screening survey and a study questionnaire. Exposed participants had been in contact with someone with a PCR-confirmed or clinician-diagnosed COVID-19 case within 2 weeks of study entry. In the prospective study, whole blood, serum and a nasopharyngeal or oropharyngeal swab were collected from each participant by mobile phlebotomists. Over a roughly 2-month period, participants in the prospective study had the option of providing additional blood draws and questionnaires. Prospective study blood samples were shipped either frozen or at room temperature before DNA extraction. The immunoSEQ Assay, a bias-controlled multiplex PCR, was used to amplify TCRbeta CDR3 regions from genomic DNA. The study's processing was this. The number of nucleated cells in each sample was estimated by amplification of reference gene primers within the assay. Sequence reads were collapsed and filtered to measure the absolute abundance of every unique TCRbeta CDR3 rearrangement. For each sample, productive Simpson clonality was calculated by taking the square root of Simpson's diversity index across productive rearrangements. TCRdb obtained this table from immuneACCESS and retained in-frame rearrangements with V and J assigned. These tables miss some clones; where compared with another copy, unresolved V genes account for less than half of the shortfall, and the remainder is unexplained. Clone size and V and J calls were adopted from that table, with D and trimming inferred from the DNA. The sample table lists some 290,000 clones, 90% to 95% of them with a count of one. About 4% of the sample comes from the top ten.

Study-wide conclusions, independent of this receptor: The quantity of clinical and demographic metadata differed by source and by participant and was supplied without curation.

There are 14 amino acids in the CDR3, from cysteine to phenylalanine inclusive. The DNA shown is the 42-base CDR3, in frame from base 1. According to the germline V gene (reference sequence), CDR1 reads LNHDA and CDR2 reads SQIVND. V and J are truncated by 4 bases and 6 bases respectively, leaving an intervening sequence of 13 bases. For this clone: Its antigen specificity is not known. No base quality values were provided; no much bigger clone lies one nucleotide off.

The rearrangement joined TRBV19 to TRBJ1-5; the D gene is perhaps TRBD1, from 6 matching bases. This sequence was found in a woman in her twenties or thirties who had been exposed to COVID-19. The specimen was PBMCs or T cells enriched from blood (not recorded which). For the CDR3, the sequence is CASSTSGEGQPQHF. The nucleotide sequence is TGTGCCAGTAGTACCTCAGGGGAGGGTCAGCCCCAGCATTTT.